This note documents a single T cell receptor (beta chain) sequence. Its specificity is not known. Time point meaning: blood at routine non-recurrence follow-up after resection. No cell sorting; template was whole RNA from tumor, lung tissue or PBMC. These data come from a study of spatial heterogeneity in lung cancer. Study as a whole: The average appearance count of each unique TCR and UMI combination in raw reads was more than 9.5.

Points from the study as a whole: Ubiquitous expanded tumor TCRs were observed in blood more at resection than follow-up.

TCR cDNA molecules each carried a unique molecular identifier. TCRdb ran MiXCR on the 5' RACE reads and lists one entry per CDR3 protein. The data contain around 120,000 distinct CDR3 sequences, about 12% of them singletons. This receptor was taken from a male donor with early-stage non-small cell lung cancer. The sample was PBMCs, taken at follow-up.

CDR3 residues: CATGTGTSYEQYF. CDR3 coding DNA: TGTGCCACCGGGACAGGAACGTCCTACGAGCAGTACTTC. The rearrangement joins TRBV24-1 to TRBJ2-7; 8 nucleotides match TRBD1. V dropped 9 bases and J dropped 1; count of bases not matched to a gene: 4. The CDR3 sequence is 13 residues long. Germline V gene data show CDR1 as KGHDR and CDR2 as SFDVKD.